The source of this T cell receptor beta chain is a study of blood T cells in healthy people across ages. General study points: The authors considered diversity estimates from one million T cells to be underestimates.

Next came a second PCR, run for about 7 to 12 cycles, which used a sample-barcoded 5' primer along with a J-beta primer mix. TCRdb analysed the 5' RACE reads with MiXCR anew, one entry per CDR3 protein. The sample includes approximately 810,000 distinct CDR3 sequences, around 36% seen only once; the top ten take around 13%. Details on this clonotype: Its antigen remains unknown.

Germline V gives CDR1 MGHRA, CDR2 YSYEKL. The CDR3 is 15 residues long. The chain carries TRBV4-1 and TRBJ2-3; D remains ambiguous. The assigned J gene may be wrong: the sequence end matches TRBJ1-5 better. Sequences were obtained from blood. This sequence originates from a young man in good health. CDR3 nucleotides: TGCGCCAGCAGCCAAGATAAATTGATGTCAGATACGCAGCATTTT. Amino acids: CASSQDKLMSDTQHF.